A selection of T cell receptor beta chains follows, all from one sample in a study of T cells in Graves' hyperthyroidism and ophthalmopathy. Each CDR3 protein gets one entry after TCRdb re-called the multiplex PCR reads with MiXCR. The table has hundreds of thousands of distinct CDR3 sequences, 14% seen once. Sequenced material: blood. Every receptor here comes from a woman aged 18-30 years with Graves' hyperthyroidism. CDR3s leave out the opening cysteine and the closing phenylalanine or tryptophan. The order of the fields is V gene, J gene, clone size, CDR3 protein. Size is stated for part of the rows, as once, few or many counts, or as a class when the clone is expanded.

TRBV12-3/TRBV12-4	TRBJ2-7	NA	ASGGRGYEQY
TRBV6-1	TRBJ2-4	NA	ASSTPRGAKNIQY
TRBV24-1	TRBJ1-5	few	ATSDLDSHQPQH
TRBV12-3/TRBV12-4	TRBJ2-6	NA	ASSPRRGSGTSRSGANVLT
TRBV3-1	TRBJ2-2	many	ASSLGQTGELF
TRBV29-1	TRBJ1-6	NA	SALEPGQGNSPLH
TRBV29-1	TRBJ1-1	NA	SVERKMNTEAF
TRBV20-1	TRBJ2-2	NA	SARDLLRTSGSSTGELF
TRBV27	TRBJ1-5	few	ASRKGASNQPQH
TRBV15	TRBJ2-1	many	ATSRELITGDYEQF
TRBV20-1	TRBJ2-3	many	SAGGGSGLSTDTQY
TRBV7-8	TRBJ2-1	many	ASSQWDRREQF
TRBV28	TRBJ1-5	NA	ASSLLVNQPQH
TRBV6-4	TRBJ2-7	NA	ASSDRWGLIYEQY
TRBV7-9	TRBJ2-1	few	ASSSRLAGATYNEQF
TRBV12-3/TRBV12-4	TRBJ1-6	many	ASSYRTGGRRSPLH
TRBV30	TRBJ1-5	NA	AWSRGTAGGQPQH
TRBV5-4	TRBJ1-1	few	ASSEEQGITTEAF
TRBV6-1	TRBJ2-7	NA	ASREGRAWNEQY
TRBV29-1	TRBJ2-7	NA	SVEVGLGRQY
TRBV6-2/TRBV6-3	TRBJ2-3	NA	ASRTSGSRDTQY
TRBV7-9	TRBJ2-7	few	ASSLAIQGDREQY